The clone carrying this TCR beta chain was detected once. Its matching antigen is unknown. This entry is derived from a study of CD8 T cells in ankylosing spondylitis. Study outcomes and limitations: Disease-associated clonotypes exhibited CD8+ identity and were relatively infrequent in peripheral blood.

Generation of TCR beta libraries employed quantitative 5'-RACE incorporating molecular barcodes. TCRdb passed the 5' RACE reads through MiXCR, listing each CDR3 protein once. Here the sample spans about 150,000 distinct CDR3 sequences, around 43% being singletons. This TCR was sampled from a male donor with ankylosing spondylitis. Sequencing input: synovial fluid, either unsorted or a sorted T cell fraction (not recorded which).

In DNA, the CDR3 is TGCAGTGCCCCCCTTGTGCGGGGTGGCACAGATACGCAGTATTTT. It yields the protein CSAPLVRGGTDTQYF. This chain uses TRBV20-1 with TRBJ2-3, with D possibly TRBD2 on 6 matching bases. The CDR3 spans 15 residues. Trimming removed 6 bases from V and 1 base from J, with 17 bases in between. Germline V gene data show CDR1 as DFQATT and CDR2 as SNEGSKA (reference sequence).